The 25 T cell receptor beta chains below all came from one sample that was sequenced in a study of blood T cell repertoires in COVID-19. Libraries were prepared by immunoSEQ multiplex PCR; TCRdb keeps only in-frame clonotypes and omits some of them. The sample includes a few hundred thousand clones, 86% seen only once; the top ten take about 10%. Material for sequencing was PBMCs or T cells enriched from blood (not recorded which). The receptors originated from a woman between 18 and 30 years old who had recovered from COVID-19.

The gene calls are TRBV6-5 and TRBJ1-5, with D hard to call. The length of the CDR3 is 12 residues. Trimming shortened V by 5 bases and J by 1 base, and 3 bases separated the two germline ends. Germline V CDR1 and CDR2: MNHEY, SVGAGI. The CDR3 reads CASSRSNQPQHF. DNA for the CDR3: TGTGCCAGCAGTCGGAGCAATCAGCCCCAGCATTTT.

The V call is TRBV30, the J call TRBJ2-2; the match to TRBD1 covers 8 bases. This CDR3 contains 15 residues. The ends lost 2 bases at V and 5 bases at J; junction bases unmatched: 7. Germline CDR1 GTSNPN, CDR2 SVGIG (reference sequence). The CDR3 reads CAWSPRTGLTGELFF. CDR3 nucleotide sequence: TGTGCCTGGAGTCCCCGGACAGGGCTTACCGGGGAGCTGTTTTTT. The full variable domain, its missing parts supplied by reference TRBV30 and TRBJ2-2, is SQTIHQWPATLVQPVGSPLSLECTVEGTSNPNLYWYRQAAGRGLQLLFYSVGIGQISSEVPQNLSASRPQDRQFILSSKKLLLSDSGFYLCAWSPRTGLTGELFFGEGSRLTVL.

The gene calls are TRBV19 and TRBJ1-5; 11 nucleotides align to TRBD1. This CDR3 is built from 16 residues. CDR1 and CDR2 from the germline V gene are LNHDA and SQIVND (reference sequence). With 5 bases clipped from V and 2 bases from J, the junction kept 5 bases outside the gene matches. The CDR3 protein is CASSGQGAVGNQPQHF. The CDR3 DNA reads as TGTGCCAGTAGTGGACAGGGGGCAGTTGGCAATCAGCCCCAGCATTTT.

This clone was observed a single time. The CDR3 is CASTPGQRPYGYTF. The DNA of the CDR3 is TGTGCCAGCACCCCGGGACAGAGACCCTATGGCTACACCTTC. The rearrangement links TRBV6-5 to TRBJ1-2; 7 positions agree with TRBD1. This CDR3 has 14 residues. Germline-derived CDR1 and CDR2 are MNHEY and SVGAGI. The ends lost 7 bases at V and 4 bases at J; junction bases unmatched: 9.

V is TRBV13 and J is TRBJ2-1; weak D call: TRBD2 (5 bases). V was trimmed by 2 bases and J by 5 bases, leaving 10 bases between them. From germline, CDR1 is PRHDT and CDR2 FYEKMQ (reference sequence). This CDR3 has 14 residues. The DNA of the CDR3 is TGTGCCAGCAGCTTACTAACGGGAAACAATGAGCAGTTCTTC. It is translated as CASSLLTGNNEQFF.

In DNA form, the CDR3 reads TGTGCCAGCAGCGTAGACGGGCGGGAGGTAGAGACCCAGTACTTC. Protein: CASSVDGREVETQYF. This sequence joins TRBV9 and TRBJ2-5; 8 bases are a match to TRBD2. The CDR3 is made up of 15 amino acids. The germline V gene encodes CDR1 SGDLS and CDR2 YYNGEE. The V segment lost 0 bases and the J segment 4 bases; nucleotides outside the gene matches: 5.

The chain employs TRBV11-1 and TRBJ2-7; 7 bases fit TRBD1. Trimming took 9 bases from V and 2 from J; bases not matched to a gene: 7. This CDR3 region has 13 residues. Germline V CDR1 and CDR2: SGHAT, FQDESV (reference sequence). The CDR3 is CASTLGQTYEQYF. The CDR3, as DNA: TGTGCCAGTACGTTGGGACAGACCTACGAGCAGTACTTC.

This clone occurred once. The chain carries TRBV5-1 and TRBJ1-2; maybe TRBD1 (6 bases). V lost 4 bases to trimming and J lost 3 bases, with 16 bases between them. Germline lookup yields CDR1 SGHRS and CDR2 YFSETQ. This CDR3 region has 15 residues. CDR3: CASSERPGDHYGYTF. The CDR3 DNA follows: TGCGCCAGCAGCGAGAGGCCAGGGGACCACTATGGCTACACCTTC.

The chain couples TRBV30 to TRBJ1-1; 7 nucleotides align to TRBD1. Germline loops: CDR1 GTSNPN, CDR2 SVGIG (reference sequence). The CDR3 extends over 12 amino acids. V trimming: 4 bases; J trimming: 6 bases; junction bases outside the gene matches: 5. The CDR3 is CAWNRGQAEAFF. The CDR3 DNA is TGTGCCTGGAACAGGGGCCAGGCTGAAGCTTTCTTT.

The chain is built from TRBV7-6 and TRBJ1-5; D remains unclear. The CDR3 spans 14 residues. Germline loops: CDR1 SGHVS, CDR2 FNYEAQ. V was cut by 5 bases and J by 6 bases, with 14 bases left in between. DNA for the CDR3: TGTGCCAGCAGCGCTTTCGGTTCAGGTCAGCCCCAGCATTTT. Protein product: CASSAFGSGQPQHF.

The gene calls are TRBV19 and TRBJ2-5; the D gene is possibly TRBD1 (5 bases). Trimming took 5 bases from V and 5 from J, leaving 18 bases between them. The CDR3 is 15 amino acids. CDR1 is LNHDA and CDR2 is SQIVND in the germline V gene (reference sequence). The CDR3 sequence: CASSPMGGAGETQYF. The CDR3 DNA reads TGTGCCAGTAGTCCCATGGGTGGGGCTGGGGAGACCCAGTACTTC. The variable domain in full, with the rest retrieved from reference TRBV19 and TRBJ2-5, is DGGITQSPKYLFRKEGQNVTLSCEQNLNHDAMYWYRQDPGQGLRLIYYSQIVNDFQKGDIAEGYSVSREKKESFPLTVTSAQKNPTAFYLCASSPMGGAGETQYFGPGTRLLVL.

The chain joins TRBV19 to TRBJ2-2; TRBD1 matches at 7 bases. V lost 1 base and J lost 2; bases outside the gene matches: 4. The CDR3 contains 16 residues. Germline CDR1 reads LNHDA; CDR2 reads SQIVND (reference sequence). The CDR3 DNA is TGTGCCAGTAGTATAGCAGGGGGAATCAACACCGGGGAGCTGTTTTTT. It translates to CASSIAGGINTGELFF.

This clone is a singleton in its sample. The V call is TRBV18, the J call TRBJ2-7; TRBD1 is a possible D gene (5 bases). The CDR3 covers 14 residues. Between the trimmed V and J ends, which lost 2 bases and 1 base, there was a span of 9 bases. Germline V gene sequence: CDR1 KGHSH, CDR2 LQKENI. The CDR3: CASSPTGESYEQYF. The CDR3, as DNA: TGTGCCAGCTCACCAACAGGAGAATCCTACGAGCAGTACTTC.

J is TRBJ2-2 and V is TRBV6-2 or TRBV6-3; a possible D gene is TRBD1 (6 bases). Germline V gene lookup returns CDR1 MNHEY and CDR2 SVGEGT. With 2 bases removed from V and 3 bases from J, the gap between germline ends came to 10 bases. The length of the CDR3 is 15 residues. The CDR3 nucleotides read TGTGCCAGCAGTTACCTTGACAGGCACACCGGGGAGCTGTTTTTT. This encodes CASSYLDRHTGELFF.

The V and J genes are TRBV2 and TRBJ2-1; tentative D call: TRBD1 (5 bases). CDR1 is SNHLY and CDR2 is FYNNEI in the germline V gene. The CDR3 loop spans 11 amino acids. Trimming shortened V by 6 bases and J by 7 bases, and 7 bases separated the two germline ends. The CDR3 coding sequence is TGTGCCAGCAGGGGGCGGAATGAGCAGTTCTTC. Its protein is CASRGRNEQFF.

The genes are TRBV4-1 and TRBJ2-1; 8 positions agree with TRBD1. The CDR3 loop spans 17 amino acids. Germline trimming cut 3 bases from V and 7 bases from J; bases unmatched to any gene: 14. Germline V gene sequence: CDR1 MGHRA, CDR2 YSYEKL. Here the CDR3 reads CASSHRLDRDGRNEQFF. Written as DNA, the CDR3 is TGCGCCAGCAGCCATAGGTTGGACAGGGATGGGAGGAATGAGCAGTTCTTC.

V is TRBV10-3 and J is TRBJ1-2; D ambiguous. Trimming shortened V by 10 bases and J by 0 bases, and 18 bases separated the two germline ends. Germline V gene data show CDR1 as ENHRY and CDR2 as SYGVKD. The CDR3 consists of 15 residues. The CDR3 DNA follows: TGTGCCAGCATCTCCGACGGCGGAGCTAACTATGGCTACACCTTC. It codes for CASISDGGANYGYTF.

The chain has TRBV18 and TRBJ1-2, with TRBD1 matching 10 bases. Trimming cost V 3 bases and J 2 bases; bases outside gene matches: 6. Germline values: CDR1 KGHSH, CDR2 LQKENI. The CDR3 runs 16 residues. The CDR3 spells CASSPPTTGGNYGYTF. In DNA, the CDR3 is TGTGCCAGCTCACCTCCGACGACAGGGGGCAACTATGGCTACACCTTC.

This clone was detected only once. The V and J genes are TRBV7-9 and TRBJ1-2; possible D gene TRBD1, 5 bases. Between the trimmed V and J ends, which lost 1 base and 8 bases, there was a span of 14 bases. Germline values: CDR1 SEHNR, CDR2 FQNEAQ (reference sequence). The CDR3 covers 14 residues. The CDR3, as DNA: TGTGCCAGCAGCTTAGAAGTCAGGGAACACGGCTACACCTTC. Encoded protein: CASSLEVREHGYTF.

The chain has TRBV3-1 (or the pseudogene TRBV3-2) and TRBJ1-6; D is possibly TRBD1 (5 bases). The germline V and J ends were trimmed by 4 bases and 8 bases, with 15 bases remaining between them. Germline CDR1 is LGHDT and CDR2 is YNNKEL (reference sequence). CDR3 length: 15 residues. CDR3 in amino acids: CASSPLTGVYSPLHF. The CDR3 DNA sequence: TGTGCCAGCAGCCCACTGACGGGGGTATATTCACCCCTCCACTTT.

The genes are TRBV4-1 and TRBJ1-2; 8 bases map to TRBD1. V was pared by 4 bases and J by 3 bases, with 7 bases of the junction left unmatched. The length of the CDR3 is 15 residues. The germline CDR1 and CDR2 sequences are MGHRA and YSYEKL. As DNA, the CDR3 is TGCGCCAGCAGCCGGGTGGGACAGGCGTACTATGGCTACACCTTC. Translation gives CASSRVGQAYYGYTF.

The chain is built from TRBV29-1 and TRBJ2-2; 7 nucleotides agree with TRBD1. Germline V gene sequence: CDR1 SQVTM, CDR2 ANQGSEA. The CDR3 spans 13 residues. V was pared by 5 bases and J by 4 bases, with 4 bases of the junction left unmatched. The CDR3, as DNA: TGCAGCGTTTCTTACAGGGGCACCGGGGAGCTGTTTTTT. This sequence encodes CSVSYRGTGELFF.

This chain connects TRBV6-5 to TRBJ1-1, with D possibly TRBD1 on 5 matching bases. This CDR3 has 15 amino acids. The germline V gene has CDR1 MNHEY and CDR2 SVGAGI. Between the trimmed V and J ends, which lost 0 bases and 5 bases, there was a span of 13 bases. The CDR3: CASSYSWGTLTEAFF. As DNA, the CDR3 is TGTGCCAGCAGTTACTCCTGGGGGACTCTTACTGAAGCTTTCTTT.

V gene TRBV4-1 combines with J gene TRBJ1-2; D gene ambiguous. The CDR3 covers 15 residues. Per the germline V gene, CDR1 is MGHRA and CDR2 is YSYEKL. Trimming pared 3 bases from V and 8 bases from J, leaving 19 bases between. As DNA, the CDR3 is TGCGCCAGCAGCCACCCAAGGGAGGGCAAGAGCGGCTACACCTTC. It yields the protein CASSHPREGKSGYTF.

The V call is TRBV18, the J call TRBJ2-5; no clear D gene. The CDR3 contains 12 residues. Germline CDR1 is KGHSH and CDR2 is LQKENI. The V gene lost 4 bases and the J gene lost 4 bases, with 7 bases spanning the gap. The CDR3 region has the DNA TGTGCCAGCTCACGCCGAGGAGAGACCCAGTACTTC. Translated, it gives CASSRRGETQYF.